One and the same sample provided the 29 T cell receptor beta chains below, sequenced in a study of CD8+ T cells in alopecia areata (dated by TCRdb to between 2018 and 2020). This specimen's time point label, per the study, means: baseline before oral tofacitinib. Libraries came from the immunoSEQ multiplex PCR assay. To provide template for TCR sequencing, every sample had RNA extracted and reverse transcribed into cDNA. Imported from immuneACCESS, the table was reduced by TCRdb to in-frame sequences with V and J called. These copies leave out some clones; in studies compared against another copy, an unresolved V gene accounts for under half, and the cause of the remainder is not known. Counted in this sample were roughly 250,000 clones; roughly 69% of them appeared once. The leading ten clones occupy more than 0.95% of the sample. The sequencing here drew on CD4+ T cells sorted from blood, taken at week 0. Receptors originate from a human donor with alopecia areata.

The CDR3 sequence: CASSRDSYEQYF. For the CDR3, the DNA is TGTGCCAGCAGCCGGGACAGCTACGAGCAGTACTTC. The chain employs TRBV5-4 and TRBJ2-7, with 7 positions matching TRBD1. The CDR3 is 12 amino acids. CDR1 is SGHNT and CDR2 is YYREEE in the germline V gene (reference sequence). V shed 4 bases, J shed 3 bases, and the junction held 1 base outside the gene matches.

This clone was observed at least ten times. This sample also contains other DNA sequences that code for the same CDR3. The chain is built from TRBV7-2 and TRBJ2-7; 7 nucleotides align to TRBD1. The CDR3 sequence is 14 residues long. V lost 4 bases, J lost 0 bases, and 3 bases stayed unmatched. Germline CDR1 reads SGHTA; CDR2 reads FQGNSA. The CDR3 here is CASSSRQGSYEQYF. The DNA of the CDR3 is TGTGCCAGCAGCTCTCGACAGGGCTCCTACGAGCAGTACTTC.

This rearrangement joins TRBV2 to TRBJ2-5; TRBD2 matches at 10 bases. Germline assignment: CDR1 SNHLY and CDR2 FYNNEI. The CDR3 sequence is 14 residues long. V dropped 3 bases and J dropped 4; count of bases not matched to a gene: 2. The CDR3 protein is CASSDGLAAETQYF. The DNA for the CDR3 is TGTGCCAGCAGTGACGGACTAGCGGCAGAGACCCAGTACTTC.

This chain uses TRBV5-6 with TRBJ2-4, with 9 bases lining up with TRBD1. J gave up 8 bases and V 3 bases, and 6 bases lay outside the gene matches. Per germline, CDR1 SGHDT and CDR2 YYEEEE. This CDR3 is built from 14 residues. Here the CDR3 DNA reads TGTGCCAGCAGCTCGTCGACAGGGGGTTACATTCAGTACTTC. It is translated as CASSSSTGGYIQYF.

J is TRBJ1-5 and V is TRBV18, with 9 bases identical to TRBD1. Germline V CDR1 and CDR2: KGHSH, LQKENI. Trimming cost V 3 bases and J 0 bases; bases outside gene matches: 0. This CDR3 region has 15 residues. The CDR3 nucleotides are TGTGCCAGCTCACCGGGACAGGGTAGCAATCAGCCCCAGCATTTT. Translated: CASSPGQGSNQPQHF.

This clone was seen a few times. V gene TRBV25-1 combines with J gene TRBJ1-5; maybe TRBD1 (5 bases). The ends were cut back, 5 bases at V and 11 bases at J, with 13 bases in the middle. The CDR3 loop spans 12 amino acids. From germline, CDR1 is MGHDK and CDR2 SYGVNS. The CDR3 sequence: CASSPGVGAQHF. CDR3 nucleotide sequence: TGTGCCAGCAGTCCGGGGGTAGGGGCCCAGCATTTT.

This clone was detected only a few times. The chain has TRBV6-6 and TRBJ2-3, with D uncertain. CDR3 size: 14 residues. V was pared by 1 base and J by 4 bases, with 9 bases between. From germline, CDR1 is MNHNY and CDR2 SVGAGI (reference sequence). The CDR3 protein is CASSYWKRADTQYF. The CDR3, as DNA: TGTGCCAGCAGTTACTGGAAAAGGGCAGATACGCAGTATTTT.

The rearrangement links TRBV7-2 to TRBJ1-4; D possibly corresponds to TRBD1 (5 bases). The length of the CDR3 is 15 residues. V was cut by 4 bases and J by 7 bases, with 16 bases left in between. CDR1 and CDR2 from the germline V gene are SGHTA and FQGNSA. CDR3 in DNA: TGTGCCAGCAGCTCCGGGGGGAACTCGGGTGAAAAACTGTTTTTT. It encodes CASSSGGNSGEKLFF.

The chain carries TRBV10-3 and TRBJ2-5; D not certain. Germline CDR1 and CDR2: ENHRY and SYGVKD. Trimming shortened V by 5 bases and J by 1 base, and 5 bases separated the two germline ends. This CDR3 is built from 12 residues. The CDR3 region is CAISNPQETQYF. CDR3 DNA sequence: TGTGCCATCAGTAACCCCCAAGAGACCCAGTACTTC.

The chain employs TRBV2 and TRBJ1-1; D uncertain. The length of the CDR3 is 14 residues. V was shortened by 6 bases and J by 0 bases, with 11 bases between the two germline ends. Germline lookup yields CDR1 SNHLY and CDR2 FYNNEI. CDR3 in amino acids: CASRRAEMNTEAFF. DNA for the CDR3: TGTGCCAGCAGAAGGGCGGAGATGAACACTGAAGCTTTCTTT.

This chain joins TRBV12-5 and TRBJ1-5; TRBD1 might be the D (5 bases). The CDR3 is 13 residues long. The V end lost 6 bases, the J end lost 2 bases, and 8 bases lay between the germline ends. Germline V gene data show CDR1 as LGHNT and CDR2 as FRNRAP. CDR3 sequence reads: CASGVGGNQPQHF. For the CDR3, the DNA is TGTGCTAGTGGCGTGGGGGGCAATCAGCCCCAGCATTTT.

The chain uses TRBV7-2 and TRBJ2-5; tentative D call: TRBD1 (5 bases). The CDR3 sequence is 11 residues long. CDR1 is SGHTA, CDR2 FQGNSA, per germline. V lost 1 base to trimming and J lost 11 bases, with 8 bases between them. The CDR3: CASSLGQKQYF. CDR3 DNA sequence: TGTGCCAGCAGCTTAGGACAGAAACAGTACTTC.

The chain carries TRBV2 and TRBJ2-7; D not resolved. Germline CDR1 and CDR2: SNHLY and FYNNEI. The CDR3 is 13 residues long. The V gene lost 7 bases and the J gene lost 0 bases, with 10 bases spanning the gap. CDR3 nucleotide sequence: TGTGCCAGCATTAGGATCAACTCCTACGAGCAGTACTTC. Its translation: CASIRINSYEQYF. The full variable domain, rest sourced from reference TRBV2 and TRBJ2-7, is EPEVTQTPSHQVTQMGQEVILRCVPISNHLYFYWYRQILGQKVEFLVSFYNNEISEKSEIFDDQFSVERPDGSNFTLKIRSTKLEDSAMYFCASIRINSYEQYFGPGTRLTVT.

The table lists this clone with a count of one. V is TRBV25-1 and J is TRBJ2-1; D is ambiguous. V lost 1 base to trimming and J lost 1 base, with 14 bases between them. This CDR3 spans 17 amino acids. Germline CDR1 reads MGHDK; CDR2 reads SYGVNS. The CDR3 nucleotides read TGTGCCAGCAGTGAATTTGGGGAATATCTGTCCTACAATGAGCAGTTCTTC. Protein sequence: CASSEFGEYLSYNEQFF. Complete variable domain (other parts from reference TRBV25-1 and TRBJ2-1): EADIYQTPRYLVIGTGKKITLECSQTMGHDKMYWYQQDPGMELHLIHYSYGVNSTEKGDLSSESTVSRIRTEHFPLTLESARPSHTSQYLCASSEFGEYLSYNEQFFGPGTRLTVL.

The chain has TRBV10-3 and TRBJ2-7, with 8 bases lining up with TRBD1. Germline lookup yields CDR1 ENHRY and CDR2 SYGVKD. The CDR3 extends over 15 amino acids. J gave up 3 bases and V 6 bases, and 10 bases lay outside the gene matches. The CDR3 protein is CAIRATGTGNYEQYF. Written as DNA, the CDR3 is TGTGCCATCAGAGCCACCGGGACAGGAAACTACGAGCAGTACTTC.

V is TRBV27 and J is TRBJ2-7; D is undetermined. V lost 5 bases, J lost 4 bases, and 15 bases lay in between. The germline gives CDR1 MNHEY, CDR2 SMNVEV (reference sequence). The CDR3 has 14 residues. The CDR3 nucleotides read TGTGCCAGCAGTCCCTACCAAAGGCAGTACGAGCAGTACTTC. Its protein is CASSPYQRQYEQYF.

The chain uses TRBV29-1 and TRBJ2-7, with D possibly TRBD1 on 5 matching bases. Trimming took 4 bases from V and 3 from J, leaving 16 bases between them. Germline loops: CDR1 SQVTM, CDR2 ANQGSEA. The length of the CDR3 is 14 residues. The CDR3 sequence: CSVAAGIGDYEQYF. Here the CDR3 DNA reads TGCAGCGTTGCGGCAGGGATTGGGGACTACGAGCAGTACTTC.

This clone turned up a few times. The V call is TRBV4-1, the J call TRBJ2-5, with a tentative D call TRBD2 (5 bases). Germline values: CDR1 MGHRA, CDR2 YSYEKL. V dropped 1 base and J dropped 4 bases, with 10 bases sitting between them. This CDR3 contains 14 residues. The CDR3 region has the DNA TGCGCCAGCAGCCAAGTCGGGATCAGAGAGACCCAGTACTTC. Translating gives CASSQVGIRETQYF.

This chain uses TRBV7-8 with TRBJ2-1, with D unclear. Trimming shortened V by 1 base and J by 10 bases, and 5 bases separated the two germline ends. Germline V gene lookup returns CDR1 SGHVS and CDR2 FQNEAQ. The CDR3 has 11 residues. The CDR3: CASSLGREQFF. The CDR3 DNA sequence: TGTGCCAGCAGCTTAGGAAGGGAGCAGTTCTTC.

The J gene is TRBJ2-5, the V gene TRBV6-1; perhaps D is TRBD1 or TRBD2 (5 bases each). Trimming pared 10 bases from V and 3 bases from J, leaving 15 bases between. This CDR3 has 13 amino acids. CDR1 is MNHNS, CDR2 SASEGT, per germline. DNA for the CDR3: TGTGCCACCTGGGACGGGAAAAAAGAGACCCAGTACTTC. Translating gives CATWDGKKETQYF.

As regards this clone: This could be a read error, since a much larger clone is one nucleotide away. The identical CDR3 is also encoded by other nucleotide sequences in the sample. The CDR3 region has the DNA TGTGCCAGCAGCCGGGGGAACACTGAAGCTTTCTTT. Its translation: CASSRGNTEAFF. This sequence joins TRBV6-5 and TRBJ1-1; D is uncertain. The germline CDR1 and CDR2 sequences are MNHEY and SVGAGI. Trimming took 6 bases from V and 1 from J, leaving 6 bases between them. The CDR3 is made up of 12 amino acids.

CDR3 residues: CASSEAANEQFF. DNA of the CDR3: TGTGCCAGCAGCGAGGCTGCCAATGAGCAGTTCTTC. V is TRBV7-3 and J is TRBJ2-1; no firm D call. With 5 bases removed from V and 6 bases from J, the gap between germline ends came to 8 bases. CDR1 and CDR2 from the germline V gene are SGHTA and FQGTGA. The CDR3 covers 12 residues.

CDR3 protein: CAWSVRGLSSYEQYF. Written as DNA, the CDR3 is TGTGCCTGGAGTGTAAGAGGGCTTAGCTCCTACGAGCAGTACTTC. The genes are TRBV30 and TRBJ2-7, with D maybe TRBD2 (5 bases). From germline, CDR1 is GTSNPN and CDR2 SVGIG (reference sequence). The length of the CDR3 is 15 residues. V gave up 0 bases and J gave up 0 bases, with 12 bases separating them.

V gene TRBV4-2 combines with J gene TRBJ1-5; 9 bases are a match to TRBD1. The CDR3 covers 15 residues. Germline CDR1 LGHNA, CDR2 YNFKEQ. The V gene end was trimmed by 3 bases and the J gene end by 5 bases; junction bases not matched to a gene: 5. CDR3 DNA sequence: TGTGCCAGCAGCCAGGACAGGGGTGGGGATCAGCCCCAGCATTTT. This gives the protein CASSQDRGGDQPQHF.

This clone was observed many times. V gene TRBV7-9 combines with J gene TRBJ2-1; D is perhaps TRBD2 (5 bases). This CDR3 is 14 amino acids long. Trimming shortened V by 3 bases and J by 6 bases, and 12 bases separated the two germline ends. Germline V gene lookup returns CDR1 SEHNR and CDR2 FQNEAQ (reference sequence). CDR3 nucleotides: TGTGCCAGCAGCTTCTTCCCTAGCCTCAATGAGCAGTTCTTC. This translates into CASSFFPSLNEQFF.

The chain has TRBV7-3 and TRBJ2-7, with a weak D call TRBD2 (7 bases). The germline gives CDR1 SGHTA, CDR2 FQGTGA. V lost 1 base to trimming and J lost 0 bases, with 10 bases between them. The CDR3 has 15 residues. CDR3 amino acids: CASSLKGGSSYEQYF. DNA for the CDR3: TGTGCCAGCAGCTTAAAGGGGGGGAGCTCCTACGAGCAGTACTTC.

V and J are TRBV29-1 and TRBJ2-5; TRBD2 agrees at 8 bases. The CDR3 loop spans 13 amino acids. Germline assignment: CDR1 SQVTM and CDR2 ANQGSEA. Losses at the gene ends were 7 bases for V and 1 base for J; bases not matched to a gene: 5. The CDR3 bases are TGCAGCGATTCCCTAGCGGGCCAAGAGACCCAGTACTTC. It translates to CSDSLAGQETQYF.

The chain uses TRBV23-1 and TRBJ1-2, with D unclear. TRBV23-1 is labeled an ORF, and its function is uncertain. CDR3 length equals 16 residues. V gave up 2 bases and J gave up 1 base, with 14 bases separating them. CDR3 sequence: CASSQTVAPINYGYTF. Here the CDR3 DNA reads TGCGCCAGCAGTCAAACCGTCGCTCCCATTAACTATGGCTACACCTTC.

The chain has TRBV7-2 and TRBJ1-4; D call uncertain. V was clipped by 5 bases and J by 7 bases, with 11 bases between them. The germline CDR1 and CDR2 sequences are SGHTA and FQGNSA. This CDR3 contains 13 residues. In nucleotides, the CDR3 is TGTGCCAGCAGCCGCAGACCGGGTGAAAAACTGTTTTTT. It is translated as CASSRRPGEKLFF.